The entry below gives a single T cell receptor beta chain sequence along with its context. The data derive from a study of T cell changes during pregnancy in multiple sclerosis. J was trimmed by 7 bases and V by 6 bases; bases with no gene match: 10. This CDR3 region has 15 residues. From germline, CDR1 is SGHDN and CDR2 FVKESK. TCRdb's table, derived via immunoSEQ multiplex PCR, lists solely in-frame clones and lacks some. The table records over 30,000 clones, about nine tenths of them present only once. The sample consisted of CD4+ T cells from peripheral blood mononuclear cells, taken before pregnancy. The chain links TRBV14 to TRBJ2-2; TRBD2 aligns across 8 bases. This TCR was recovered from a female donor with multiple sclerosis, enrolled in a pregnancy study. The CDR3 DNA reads TGTGCCAGCAGTCTAACCGGGACTAGGAACGGGGAGCTGTTTTTT. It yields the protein CASSLTGTRNGELFF.